Listed below are T cell receptor beta chains from one sample, sequenced in a study of CD8 T cells in ankylosing spondylitis. TCRdb itself ran the 5' RACE reads through MiXCR, one entry per CDR3 protein. The data contain about 88,000 distinct CDR3 sequences, around 25% of them singletons. Sequenced input: blood, either unsorted or a sorted T cell fraction (not recorded which). The source of these receptors is a male donor with ankylosing spondylitis or in good health (not recorded which). Both conserved end residues are part of each CDR3. Fields, in order: V gene, J gene, D gene, clone size, CDR3 DNA, CDR3 protein. D genes are given only for firm matches. Clone sizes are given selectively: once, few, many, or a class where the clone is expanded.

TRBV20-1	TRBJ1-4	TRBD1	NA	TGCAGTCCCCCAGAAAGGACAGGGGTTAATGAAAAACTGTTTTTT	CSPPERTGVNEKLFF
TRBV3-1	TRBJ2-5	NA	few	TGTGCCAGCAGCCAAGACGCAGGGACGGAGACCCAGTACTTC	CASSQDAGTETQYF
TRBV5-6	TRBJ2-3	NA	few	TGTGCCAGCAGCTGGACAGAGTTGGCAGATACGCAGTATTTT	CASSWTELADTQYF
TRBV7-2	TRBJ1-2	NA	NA	TGTGCCAGCAGCTTAGGAGCAATGCGGACTTATGGCTACACCTTC	CASSLGAMRTYGYTF
TRBV20-1	TRBJ1-1	NA	few	TGCAGTGTTGCGAAGCTAGAAAACACTGAAGCTTTCTTT	CSVAKLENTEAFF
TRBV7-6	TRBJ1-6	TRBD1	few	TGTGCCAGCAGCATAGACAGGGGCTCACCCCTCCACTTT	CASSIDRGSPLHF
TRBV20-1	TRBJ1-2	NA	NA	TGCAGTGCCCCGCCAGCTTCTAACTATGGCTACACCTTC	CSAPPASNYGYTF
TRBV20-1	TRBJ2-1	NA	few	TGCAGTGCTAGAGCGGGAGCTGCGTACAATGAGCAGTTCTTC	CSARAGAAYNEQFF
TRBV5-1	TRBJ2-5	NA	few	TGCGCCAGCAGTTTGTCCGTTAGCACCCGGGGGGAGACCCAGTACTTC	CASSLSVSTRGETQYF
TRBV12-3/TRBV12-4	TRBJ2-1	TRBD1	few	TGTGCCAGCAGCATTGACAGGGGCTCCTACAATGAGCAGTTCTTC	CASSIDRGSYNEQFF
TRBV5-6	TRBJ2-2	NA	NA	TGTGCCAGCAGCTTTTTAGGGAAACGAGGGGAGCTGTTTTTT	CASSFLGKRGELFF